The 21 T cell receptor beta chains in this list originate from one sample, sequenced in a study of T-cell memory formation after mild COVID-19. MiXCR, applied by TCRdb to the 5' RACE reads, yields one record per CDR3 protein. The profile shows hundreds of thousands of distinct CDR3 sequences, under 8.5% of them singletons. The specimen was PBMCs or a T cell subset sorted from them (not recorded which). The source is a man younger than 35 who had mild COVID-19 (a few samples of this study predate the infection). Cell type and time point are not known.

V gene TRBV3-1 combines with J gene TRBJ1-1, with D possibly matching TRBD1 (5 bases). V was shortened by 0 bases and J by 11 bases, with 16 bases between the two germline ends. Germline CDR1 and CDR2: LGHDT and YNNKEL (reference sequence). The CDR3 is 14 amino acids. The chain's CDR3 is CASSQDLGGGDAFF. DNA for the CDR3: TGTGCCAGCAGCCAAGATCTGGGGGGTGGTGACGCTTTCTTT. The full variable domain, with the rest looked up from reference TRBV3-1 and TRBJ1-1, is DTAVSQTPKYLVTQMGNDKSIKCEQNLGHDTMYWYKQDSKKFLKIMFSYNNKELIINETVPNRFSPKSPDKAHLNLHINSLELGDSAVYFCASSQDLGGGDAFFGQGTRLTVV.

This clonotype was counted many times. The J gene is TRBJ2-3, the V gene TRBV28, with no clear D. The CDR3 has 14 amino acids. The V gene's germline CDR1 is MDHEN and CDR2 SYDVKM. The germline V and J ends were trimmed by 3 bases and 5 bases, with 12 bases remaining between them. The CDR3, as DNA: TGTGCCAGCAGTTTCGTGACGACCCTAGATACGCAGTATTTT. The encoded protein is CASSFVTTLDTQYF.

This chain joins TRBV2 and TRBJ2-1, with D perhaps TRBD1 or TRBD2 (6 bases each). CDR1 is SNHLY and CDR2 is FYNNEI in the germline V gene. V shed 3 bases and J shed 14 bases, with 17 bases lying between them. The CDR3 runs to 13 residues. In DNA, the CDR3 is TGTGCCAGCAGTGAGGAGGGGGGCCCTAGGAAGTTCTTC. Translated, it gives CASSEEGGPRKFF.

This clonotype was found a few times. This rearrangement joins TRBV4-1 to TRBJ2-7, with TRBD2 matching over 9 bases. With V trimmed by 5 bases and J by 2 bases, 7 bases remained unmatched. Germline CDR1 MGHRA, CDR2 YSYEKL. The CDR3 is 15 residues long. The CDR3 loop reads CASSSVAGGTYEQYF. CDR3 in DNA: TGCGCCAGCAGCTCCGTCGCGGGGGGGACCTACGAGCAGTACTTC.

This clonotype occurred a few times. The chain combines TRBV4-3 with TRBJ1-4; TRBD1 is a possible D gene (5 bases). The CDR3 totals 17 residues. Trimming pared 0 bases from V and 0 bases from J, leaving 11 bases between. The V gene's germline CDR1 is LGHNA and CDR2 YSLEER. CDR3 in amino acids: CASSQDRRGATNEKLFF. The CDR3 DNA sequence: TGCGCCAGCAGCCAAGATCGGAGAGGGGCAACTAATGAAAAACTGTTTTTT.

This clonotype was detected a few times. The gene calls are TRBV12-3 or TRBV12-4 and TRBJ1-1; TRBD1 aligns across 9 bases. The CDR3 runs 13 residues. Unmatched junction bases numbered 1, after V lost 5 bases and J lost 3 bases. Written as DNA, the CDR3 is TGTGCCAGCAGTGACAGGGGGGACACTGAAGCTTTCTTT. Residues: CASSDRGDTEAFF.

The chain links TRBV3-1 to TRBJ1-2; TRBD1 aligns across 9 bases. The length of the CDR3 is 15 residues. Per the germline V gene, CDR1 is LGHDT and CDR2 is YNNKEL (reference sequence). The ends lost 4 bases at V and 8 bases at J; junction bases unmatched: 11. The CDR3, as DNA: TGTGCCAGCAGCCTCGGACAGGGGATAGTAAGCGGCTACACCTTC. Its translation: CASSLGQGIVSGYTF.

This clonotype was observed a handful of times. The chain employs TRBV3-1 and TRBJ2-3; D remains ambiguous. This CDR3 is built from 13 residues. CDR1 is LGHDT and CDR2 is YNNKEL in the germline V gene (reference sequence). The V end was cut by 4 bases, the J end by 6 bases, with 11 bases between. This CDR3 reads CASSPSLGDTQYF. CDR3 DNA sequence: TGTGCCAGCAGCCCCTCCCTTGGTGATACGCAGTATTTT.

In its sample, this clonotype was seen a few times. The chain is built from TRBV27 and TRBJ2-2, with a tentative D call TRBD2 (5 bases). V gave up 8 bases and J gave up 6 bases, with 19 bases separating them. Germline V lookup: CDR1 MNHEY, CDR2 SMNVEV (reference sequence). This CDR3 has 15 residues. CDR3 amino acids: CASRPGGGPAGELFF. The DNA of the CDR3 is TGTGCCAGCCGGCCGGGCGGAGGCCCAGCCGGGGAGCTGTTTTTT.

A few counts support this clonotype. The V call is TRBV10-3, the J call TRBJ1-1; no reliable D call. The CDR3 runs 13 residues. Germline V gene data show CDR1 as ENHRY and CDR2 as SYGVKD. The V gene lost 0 bases and the J gene lost 12 bases, with 14 bases spanning the gap. The CDR3 nucleotides read TGTGCCATCAGTGAGTCAGGAGGGCTCGGAACTTTCTTT. This gives the protein CAISESGGLGTFF.

The V and J genes are TRBV7-9 and TRBJ2-4; D is possibly TRBD1 (6 bases). Germline assignment: CDR1 SEHNR and CDR2 FQNEAQ (reference sequence). Trimming removed 5 bases from V and 7 bases from J, with 15 bases in between. The CDR3 has 14 residues. CDR3 loop: CASSRGQPDNIQYF. CDR3 coding DNA: TGTGCCAGCAGCCGCGGACAGCCTGATAACATTCAGTACTTC. Full variable domain (outside the CDR3, taken from reference TRBV7-9 and TRBJ2-4): DTGVSQNPRHKITKRGQNVTFRCDPISEHNRLYWYRQTLGQGPEFLTYFQNEAQLEKSRLLSDRFSAERPKGSFSTLEIQRTEQGDSAMYLCASSRGQPDNIQYFGAGTRLSVL.

V is TRBV12-3 or TRBV12-4 and J is TRBJ1-2; no definite D call. The CDR3 consists of 13 residues. V was shortened by 2 bases and J by 0 bases, with 4 bases between the two germline ends. The CDR3 DNA sequence: TGTGCCAGCAGTTTACCCCCTAACTATGGCTACACCTTC. As protein: CASSLPPNYGYTF.

This clonotype was picked up many times. The J gene is TRBJ2-7, the V gene TRBV12-3 or TRBV12-4; the match to TRBD1 covers 9 bases. The V and J ends lost 6 bases and 4 bases, in that order; junction bases with no gene match: 10. The CDR3 runs 15 residues. CDR3 in amino acids: CASRIQRTGDYEQYV. The CDR3 DNA is TGTGCCAGCAGGATACAAAGGACAGGGGATTACGAGCAGTACGTC.

This clonotype was recorded a few times. The V and J genes are TRBV5-1 and TRBJ2-5; D is possibly TRBD2 (5 bases). CDR3 length: 14 residues. V was clipped by 4 bases and J by 1 base, with 11 bases between them. The germline CDR1 and CDR2 sequences are SGHRS and YFSETQ. For the CDR3, the DNA is TGCGCCAGCAGCCCTAGCAGGAGCCAAGAGACCCAGTACTTC. This sequence encodes CASSPSRSQETQYF.

The sample holds a few counts of this clonotype. V is TRBV4-1 and J is TRBJ2-2; no clear D. Germline V gene lookup returns CDR1 MGHRA and CDR2 YSYEKL. The CDR3 is 17 residues long. Trimming left V 0 bases short and J 1 base short, with 12 bases between. CDR3 residues: CASSQDRPERNTGELFF. CDR3 coding DNA: TGCGCCAGCAGCCAAGATAGACCGGAACGGAACACCGGGGAGCTGTTTTTT.

The V and J genes are TRBV15 and TRBJ2-5; the D gene is possibly TRBD1 (5 bases). V was clipped by 1 base and J by 1 base, with 10 bases between them. CDR3 length equals 15 residues. CDR1 LNHNV and CDR2 YYDKDF come from the germline V gene (reference sequence). CDR3 region: CATSRGSRVQETQYF. CDR3 sequence (DNA): TGTGCCACCAGCAGAGGAAGCAGGGTCCAAGAGACCCAGTACTTC.

V usage is TRBV6-2 or TRBV6-3 and J usage is TRBJ2-3, with D unclear. The germline V and J ends were trimmed by 2 bases and 4 bases, with 10 bases remaining between them. Germline CDR1 reads MNHEY; CDR2 reads SVGEGT. CDR3 size: 14 residues. CDR3: CASSYGFLSDTQYF. In nucleotides, the CDR3 is TGTGCCAGCAGTTACGGGTTCCTCTCAGATACGCAGTATTTT.

J is TRBJ2-2 and V is TRBV12-3 or TRBV12-4; D gene ambiguous. The CDR3 totals 13 residues. Between the trimmed V and J ends, which lost 2 bases and 4 bases, there was a span of 5 bases. CDR3 sequence reads: CASSLQSTGELFF. In nucleotides, the CDR3 is TGTGCCAGCAGTTTACAAAGCACCGGGGAGCTGTTTTTT.

This clonotype showed up just a few times. The chain recombines TRBV10-3 with TRBJ2-1, with a possible D match to TRBD2 (6 bases). This CDR3 is 15 amino acids long. V was shortened by 0 bases and J by 1 base, with 7 bases between the two germline ends. Looked up from germline, CDR1 is ENHRY and CDR2 is SYGVKD. This chain's CDR3 is CAISESGGSYNEQFF. The CDR3 DNA sequence: TGTGCCATCAGTGAGTCCGGGGGTTCCTACAATGAGCAGTTCTTC.

The chain uses TRBV5-1 and TRBJ2-1; D gene uncertain. The CDR3 has 12 residues. V was cut by 7 bases and J by 8 bases, with 13 bases left in between. CDR1 is SGHRS and CDR2 is YFSETQ in the germline V gene. The CDR3 DNA follows: TGCGCCAGCCACTCGACTGGCGATGAGCAGTTCTTC. Translation gives CASHSTGDEQFF.

This clonotype has a count of ten or more. The chain recombines TRBV7-2 with TRBJ2-2; D remains unclear. Trimming removed 7 bases at V and 4 bases at J, with 16 bases between. The germline V gene encodes CDR1 SGHTA and CDR2 FQGNSA. This CDR3 has 15 residues. The CDR3 spells CASIEEPLLTGELFF. For the CDR3, the DNA is TGTGCCAGCATCGAAGAGCCCCTACTCACCGGGGAGCTGTTTTTT.